This T cell receptor (beta chain) comes out of a study of cytomegalovirus exposure and HLA in healthy donors. Primers included in the PCR were 60 Vbeta and 13 Jbeta primers. The table came from immunoSEQ multiplex PCR; TCRdb's copy has only in-frame clones and leaves some out. The sample yields around 300,000 clones, around 90% seen once. The V gene end was trimmed by 5 bases and the J gene end by 5 bases; junction bases not matched to a gene: 5. The CDR3 sequence is 13 residues long. Looked up from germline, CDR1 is MNHEY and CDR2 is SVGAGI. Material for sequencing was PBMCs. The chain combines TRBV6-5 with TRBJ1-2; TRBD1 aligns across 7 bases. This TCR derives from a woman aged 18-35 years in good health and CMV-seronegative. This chain's CDR3 is CASSQTGRYGYTF. In DNA form, the CDR3 reads TGTGCCAGCAGTCAGACAGGGCGATATGGCTACACCTTC.